The T cell receptor (beta chain) under discussion was sequenced for a study of PD-L1 blockade in urothelial cancer. Study-level background: Male patients with bladder-origin urothelial cancer numbered about 90% of the 29. The study, taken as a whole, reports: Patients who had durable benefit saw their tumor-associated blood clones expand more at 3 weeks.

The CDR3 spans 16 residues. The V end was cut by 3 bases, the J end by 0 bases, with 12 bases between. CDR1 and CDR2 (germline): SNHLY, FYNNEI. This table comes from immunoSEQ multiplex PCR, and its TCRdb copy is limited to in-frame clones, with some not included. The top ten clones hold approximately 7.6% of a sample with roughly 45,000 clones, 70% to 90% of them seen once. Of note for this clone: The target antigen is unknown.

Locally advanced or metastatic urothelial carcinoma was present in patients. This specimen was PBMCs, taken around atezolizumab (anti-PD-L1) treatment. The TCR was taken from a man in his sixties with urothelial cancer. The chain carries TRBV2 and TRBJ1-3; the D is unclear. The CDR3 sequence is CASSDPGRNSGNTIYF. CDR3 nucleotides: TGTGCCAGCAGTGATCCAGGCAGAAACTCTGGAAACACCATATATTTT.